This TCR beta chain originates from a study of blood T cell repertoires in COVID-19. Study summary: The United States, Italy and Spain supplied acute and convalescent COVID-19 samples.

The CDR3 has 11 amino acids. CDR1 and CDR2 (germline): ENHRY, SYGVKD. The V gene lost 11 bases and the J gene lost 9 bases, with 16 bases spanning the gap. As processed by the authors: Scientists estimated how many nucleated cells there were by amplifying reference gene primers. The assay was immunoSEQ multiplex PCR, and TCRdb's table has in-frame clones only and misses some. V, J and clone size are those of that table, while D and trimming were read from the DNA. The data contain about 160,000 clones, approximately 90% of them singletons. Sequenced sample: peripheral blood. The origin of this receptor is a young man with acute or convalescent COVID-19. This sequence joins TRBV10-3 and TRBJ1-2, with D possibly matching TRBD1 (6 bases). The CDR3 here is CAVGQFGRYTF. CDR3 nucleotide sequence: TGTGCCGTCGGACAGTTCGGGCGCTACACCTTC.